This T cell receptor (beta chain) was identified during a study of OX40 agonist ivuxolimab in advanced cancers. Method: immunoSEQ multiplex PCR; TCRdb's copy keeps in-frame clones and lacks some. Among around 37,000 clones, around 83% were seen once, and the ten largest hold 20% to 25%. Findings and limits, study-wide: Patients who responded partially at 0.1-3.0 mg/kg showed clonal expansion ranking among the lowest.

Germline CDR1 SNHLY, CDR2 FYNNEI. CDR3 size: 13 residues. V dropped 10 bases and J dropped 0 bases, with 13 bases sitting between them. Concerning this clone: What it recognizes is unknown.

The input for sequencing was CD4+ or CD8+ T cells sorted from blood, taken in a trial of the OX40 agonist ivuxolimab. V and J are TRBV2 and TRBJ2-7; a possible D gene is TRBD1 (5 bases). The sequence was collected from an adult with an advanced solid tumor such as melanoma, head and neck, liver or kidney cancer. CDR3 nucleotides: TGTGCCACCACTTTACAGGACTCCTACGAGCAGTACTTC. Translating it yields CATTLQDSYEQYF.